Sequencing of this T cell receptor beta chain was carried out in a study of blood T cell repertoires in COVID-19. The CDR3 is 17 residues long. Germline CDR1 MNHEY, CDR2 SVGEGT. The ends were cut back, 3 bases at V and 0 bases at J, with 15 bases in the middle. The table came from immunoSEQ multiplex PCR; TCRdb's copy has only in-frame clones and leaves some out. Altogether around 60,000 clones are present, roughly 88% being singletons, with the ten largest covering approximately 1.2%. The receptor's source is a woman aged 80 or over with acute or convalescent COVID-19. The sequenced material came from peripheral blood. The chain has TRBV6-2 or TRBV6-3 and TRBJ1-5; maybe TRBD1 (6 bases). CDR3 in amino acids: CASSYGRGIPSNQPQHF. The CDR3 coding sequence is TGTGCCAGCAGTTATGGCAGGGGCATTCCTAGCAATCAGCCCCAGCATTTT.